These T cell receptor beta chains were read from a single sample in a study of shared clonotypes between healthy human individuals. Measured with immunoSEQ multiplex PCR; TCRdb has only the in-frame clones, and not every one. The sample yields 550,000 to 850,000 clones, roughly 70% seen once. The sequencing sample was made of memory CD4+ T cells sorted from blood. All receptors derive from a woman younger than 45 in good health. The CDR3 runs from the conserved cysteine through the conserved F or W. D genes are given only for firm matches. Clone size is not always given. Where it is, it says once, few, many or a class for expanded clones.

v_gene,j_gene,d_gene,abundance,CDR3aa,CDR3nt
TRBV11-3,TRBJ2-2,TRBD1,.,CASSLEVWGQGRPGELFF,TGTGCCAGCAGCTTGGAGGTTTGGGGACAGGGACGTCCCGGGGAGCTGTTTTTT
TRBV5-4,TRBJ2-3,.,.,CASSLKKQSADTQYF,TGTGCCAGCAGCTTGAAGAAACAAAGCGCAGATACGCAGTATTTT
TRBV2,TRBJ1-4,.,.,CASSEAWGNEKLFF,TGTGCCAGCAGTGAAGCGTGGGGTAATGAAAAACTGTTTTTT
TRBV18,TRBJ1-1,.,.,CASSPLKEGTEAFF,TGTGCCAGCTCACCGCTCAAGGAGGGCACTGAAGCTTTCTTT
TRBV5-1,TRBJ2-1,.,.,CASSLGVYNEQFF,TGCGCCAGCAGCTTGGGCGTCTACAATGAGCAGTTCTTC
TRBV5-1,TRBJ2-1,.,.,CASSLDIADYNEQFF,TGCGCCAGCAGCTTAGATATAGCGGACTACAATGAGCAGTTCTTC
TRBV11-2,TRBJ2-1,.,.,CASSHGANEQFF,TGTGCCAGCAGCCACGGGGCCAATGAGCAGTTCTTC
TRBV27,TRBJ1-5,TRBD1,.,CASSLYRGNNQPQHF,TGTGCCAGCAGTTTATACAGGGGTAACAATCAGCCCCAGCATTTT
TRBV5-1,TRBJ2-1,.,few,CASSQDSRGYNEQFF,TGCGCCAGCAGCCAAGACAGTAGGGGTTACAATGAGCAGTTCTTC
TRBV6-1,TRBJ1-2,.,.,CASSESPQGYGYTF,TGTGCCAGCAGTGAATCACCACAGGGCTATGGCTACACCTTC
TRBV28,TRBJ1-3,.,.,CASSFGGAGNTIYF,TGTGCCAGCAGTTTCGGGGGGGCTGGAAACACCATATATTTT
TRBV28,TRBJ1-4,TRBD1,few,CASSPGTGVNEKLFF,TGTGCCAGCAGTCCAGGGACAGGTGTTAATGAAAAACTGTTTTTT
TRBV5-1,TRBJ2-5,TRBD2,.,CASSFRVGTSTRETQYF,TGCGCCAGCAGCTTTAGGGTTGGGACTAGTACCAGGGAGACCCAGTACTTC
TRBV28,TRBJ1-2,.,.,CASNGGYYGYTF,TGTGCCAGCAATGGGGGCTACTATGGCTACACCTTC
TRBV15,TRBJ2-7,.,.,CATSRTRTVYEQYF,TGTGCCACCAGCAGAACTAGGACAGTCTACGAGCAGTACTTC
TRBV28,TRBJ2-7,TRBD1,many,CASTRTGGSYEQYF,TGTGCCAGCACCCGGACAGGGGGCTCCTACGAGCAGTACTTC
TRBV6-5,TRBJ2-7,.,.,CASSYSEGPAYEQYF,TGTGCCAGCAGTTACTCTGAGGGACCTGCCTACGAGCAGTACTTC
TRBV19,TRBJ2-1,TRBD2,.,CASSPGTSGSGTYNEQFF,TGTGCCAGTAGTCCCGGGACTAGCGGGAGTGGGACCTACAATGAGCAGTTCTTC
TRBV28,TRBJ1-4,.,.,CASSYTGANEKLFF,TGTGCCAGCAGTTATACTGGAGCTAATGAAAAACTGTTTTTT
TRBV7-6,TRBJ2-1,TRBD2,.,CASSLAQAGGSNEQFF,TGTGCCAGCAGCTTAGCCCAAGCGGGAGGGAGCAATGAGCAGTTCTTC
TRBV7-8,TRBJ1-5,.,.,CASSLVRGRQPQHF,TGTGCCAGCAGCTTAGTGCGGGGTAGGCAGCCCCAGCATTTT
TRBV6-1,TRBJ2-7,TRBD2,many,CASSEASGRNYEQYF,TGTGCCAGCAGTGAAGCTAGCGGGAGGAACTACGAGCAGTACTTC
TRBV6-1,TRBJ2-7,.,.,CASSEGRARVAYEQYF,TGTGCCAGCAGTGAAGGGAGGGCCAGGGTAGCTTACGAGCAGTACTTC
TRBV4-1,TRBJ2-2,TRBD2,few,CASSHIAGTDTGELFF,TGCGCCAGCAGCCACATAGCGGGAACGGACACCGGGGAGCTGTTTTTT
TRBV5-6,TRBJ1-2,.,.,CASLAAQVHGYTF,TGTGCCAGCCTGGCGGCCCAAGTCCATGGCTACACCTTC
TRBV19,TRBJ1-2,TRBD1,few,CASSIDRDYGYTF,TGTGCCAGTAGTATTGACAGGGACTATGGCTACACCTTC
TRBV5-6,TRBJ2-7,TRBD2,many,CASSLGGPSGLAYEQYF,TGTGCCAGCAGCTTGGGGGGGCCTAGCGGGCTGGCGTACGAGCAGTACTTC
TRBV25-1,TRBJ2-5,.,.,CASSDLGVGTQYF,TGTGCCAGCAGTGACCTGGGGGTGGGGACCCAGTACTTC
TRBV29-1,TRBJ1-2,TRBD1,.,CSGEDRRYGYTF,TGCAGCGGGGAGGACAGGCGCTATGGCTACACCTTC
TRBV5-1,TRBJ2-2,.,.,CASNGFEDGELFF,TGCGCCAGCAATGGATTTGAAGACGGGGAGCTGTTTTTT
TRBV5-4,TRBJ2-1,TRBD2,.,CASSSGTSSEQFF,TGTGCCAGCAGCTCAGGGACTAGCAGTGAGCAGTTCTTC
TRBV6-1,TRBJ1-5,TRBD1,.,CASSEWTGNQPQHF,TGTGCCAGCAGTGAGTGGACAGGGAATCAGCCCCAGCATTTT
TRBV19,TRBJ1-5,TRBD1,.,CASSRQGAGNQPQHF,TGTGCCAGCAGCCGACAGGGAGCCGGCAATCAGCCCCAGCATTTT
TRBV6-4,TRBJ2-5,.,.,CASSEVYGGETQYF,TGTGCCAGCAGTGAGGTTTATGGAGGGGAGACCCAGTACTTC
TRBV6-5,TRBJ2-5,.,.,CAARGGNSETQYF,TGTGCCGCCAGGGGAGGAAATTCCGAGACCCAGTACTTC
TRBV10-3,TRBJ2-5,.,.,CAISRGLDSTETQYF,TGTGCCATCAGTAGGGGTTTGGATAGTACAGAGACCCAGTACTTC
TRBV19,TRBJ2-7,.,.,CASSIVLGSSYEQYF,TGTGCCAGTAGTATCGTCCTAGGATCCTCCTACGAGCAGTACTTC
TRBV7-8,TRBJ1-5,.,few,CASSLSESNQPQHF,TGTGCCAGCAGCTTATCAGAGAGCAATCAGCCCCAGCATTTT
TRBV5-1,TRBJ2-5,TRBD2,.,CASSLVLAGPQETQYF,TGCGCCAGCAGCTTGGTTCTAGCGGGCCCCCAAGAGACCCAGTACTTC
TRBV6-1,TRBJ2-1,.,.,CASSAALGHARGHEQFF,TGTGCCAGCAGTGCAGCCTTGGGACACGCCCGGGGACATGAGCAGTTCTTC
TRBV13,TRBJ2-1,TRBD2,once,CASSLGAGTSGRMYYNEQFF,TGTGCCAGCAGCTTAGGAGCCGGGACTAGCGGGAGAATGTACTACAATGAGCAGTTCTTC
TRBV30,TRBJ1-6,.,.,CAWSVPLSRASNSPLHF,TGTGCCTGGAGTGTTCCACTATCCCGGGCCTCAAATTCACCCCTCCACTTT
TRBV7-2,TRBJ1-2,.,once,CASSSDFYYGYTF,TGTGCCAGCAGCTCAGACTTTTACTATGGCTACACCTTC
TRBV19,TRBJ2-5,.,.,CASRSGYGETQYF,TGTGCCAGTAGGTCGGGGTATGGGGAGACCCAGTACTTC
TRBV5-1,TRBJ2-3,TRBD2,.,CASSLSLAGGYTDTQYF,TGCGCCAGCAGCTTGTCACTAGCGGGAGGGTACACAGATACGCAGTATTTT
TRBV11-2,TRBJ2-1,.,.,CASSLAGANEQFF,TGTGCCAGCAGCTTAGCCGGGGCCAATGAGCAGTTCTTC
TRBV11-2,TRBJ2-7,.,.,CASRAAAVRSYEQYF,TGTGCCAGCAGAGCGGCAGCGGTGAGGTCCTACGAGCAGTACTTC
TRBV7-2,TRBJ2-5,TRBD2,.,CASSPWTSGQETQYF,TGTGCCAGCAGCCCTTGGACTAGCGGCCAAGAGACCCAGTACTTC
TRBV19,TRBJ1-1,.,.,CASSIGTTRADKSEAFF,TGTGCCAGTAGTATAGGTACAACACGGGCAGACAAAAGTGAAGCTTTCTTT
TRBV19,TRBJ1-5,.,.,CASSTGQPLHSNQPQHF,TGTGCCAGTAGTACCGGACAGCCACTACATAGCAATCAGCCCCAGCATTTT
TRBV19,TRBJ2-7,.,.,CASSIGTASYEQYF,TGTGCCAGTAGTATAGGGACAGCCTCCTACGAGCAGTACTTC
TRBV5-1,TRBJ1-4,.,few,CASSLEGGKTVF,TGCGCCAGCAGCTTAGAGGGCGGTAAAACTGTTTTT